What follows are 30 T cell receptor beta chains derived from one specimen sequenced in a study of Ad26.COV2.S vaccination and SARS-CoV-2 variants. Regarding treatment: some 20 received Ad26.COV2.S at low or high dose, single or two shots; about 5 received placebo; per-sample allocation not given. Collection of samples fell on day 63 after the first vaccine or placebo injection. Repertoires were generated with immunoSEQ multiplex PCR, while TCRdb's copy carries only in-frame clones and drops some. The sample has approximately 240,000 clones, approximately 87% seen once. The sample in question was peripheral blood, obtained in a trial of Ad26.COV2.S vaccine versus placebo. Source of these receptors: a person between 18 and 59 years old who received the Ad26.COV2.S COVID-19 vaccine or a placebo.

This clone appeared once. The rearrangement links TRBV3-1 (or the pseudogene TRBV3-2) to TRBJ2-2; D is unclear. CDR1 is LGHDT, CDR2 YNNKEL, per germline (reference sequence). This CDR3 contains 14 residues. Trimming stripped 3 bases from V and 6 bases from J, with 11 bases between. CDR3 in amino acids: CASSHPLGAGELFF. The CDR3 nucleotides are TGTGCCAGCAGCCATCCTCTAGGAGCCGGGGAGCTGTTTTTT.

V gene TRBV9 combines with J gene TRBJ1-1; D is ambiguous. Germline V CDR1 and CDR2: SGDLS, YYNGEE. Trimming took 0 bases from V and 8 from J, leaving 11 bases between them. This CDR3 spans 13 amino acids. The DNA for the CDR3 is TGTGCCAGCAGCGTAGGTCCAGGTTTAGAAGCTTTCTTT. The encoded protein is CASSVGPGLEAFF.

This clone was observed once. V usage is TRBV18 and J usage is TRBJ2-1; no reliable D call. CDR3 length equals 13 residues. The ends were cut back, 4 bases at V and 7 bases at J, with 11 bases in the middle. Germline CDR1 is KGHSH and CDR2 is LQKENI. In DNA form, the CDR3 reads TGTGCCAGCTCACGACCCCCTAGAAATGAGCAGTTCTTC. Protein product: CASSRPPRNEQFF. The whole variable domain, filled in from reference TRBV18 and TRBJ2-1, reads NAGVMQNPRHLVRRRGQEARLRCSPMKGHSHVYWYRQLPEEGLKFMVYLQKENIIDESGMPKERFSAEFPKEGPSILRIQQVVRGDSAAYFCASSRPPRNEQFFGPGTRLTVL.

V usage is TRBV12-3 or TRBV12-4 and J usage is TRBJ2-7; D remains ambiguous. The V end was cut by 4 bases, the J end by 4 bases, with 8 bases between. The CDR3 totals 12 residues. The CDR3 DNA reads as TGTGCCAGCAGTTACGACCTGTACGAGCAGTACTTC. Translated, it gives CASSYDLYEQYF.

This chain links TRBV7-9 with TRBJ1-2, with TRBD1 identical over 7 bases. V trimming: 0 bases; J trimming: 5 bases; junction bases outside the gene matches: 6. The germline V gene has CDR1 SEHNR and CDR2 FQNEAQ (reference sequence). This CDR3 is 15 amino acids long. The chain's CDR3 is CASSLAGDSFYGYTF. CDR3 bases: TGTGCCAGCAGCTTAGCCGGGGACAGCTTTTATGGCTACACCTTC.

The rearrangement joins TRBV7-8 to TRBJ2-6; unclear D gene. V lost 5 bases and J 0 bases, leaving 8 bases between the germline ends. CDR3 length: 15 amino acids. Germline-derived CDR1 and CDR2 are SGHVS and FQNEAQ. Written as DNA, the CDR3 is TGTGCCAGCAGCCCCATGGGCTCTGGGGCCAACGTCCTGACTTTC. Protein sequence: CASSPMGSGANVLTF.

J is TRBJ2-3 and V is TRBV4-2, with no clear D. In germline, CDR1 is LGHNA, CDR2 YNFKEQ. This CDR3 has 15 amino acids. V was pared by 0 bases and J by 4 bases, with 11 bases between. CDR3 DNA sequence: TGTGCCAGCAGCCAAGACCCGGTGAAGTCAGATACGCAGTATTTT. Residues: CASSQDPVKSDTQYF.

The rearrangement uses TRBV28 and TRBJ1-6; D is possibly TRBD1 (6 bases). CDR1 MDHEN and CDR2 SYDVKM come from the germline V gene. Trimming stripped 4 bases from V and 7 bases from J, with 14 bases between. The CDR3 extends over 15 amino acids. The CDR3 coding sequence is TGTGCCAGCAGTTCAACCCACAGGGTCAATTCACCCCTCCACTTT. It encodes CASSSTHRVNSPLHF.

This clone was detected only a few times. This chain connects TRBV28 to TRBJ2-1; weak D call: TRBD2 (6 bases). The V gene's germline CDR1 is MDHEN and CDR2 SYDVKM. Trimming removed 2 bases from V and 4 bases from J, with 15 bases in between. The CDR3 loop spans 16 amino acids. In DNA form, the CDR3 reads TGTGCCAGCAGTTTAGGAGGTAGCGGTACTTACAATGAGCAGTTCTTC. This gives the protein CASSLGGSGTYNEQFF.

The CDR3, as DNA: TGCGCCAGCAGCCAAGATAGTGCGGATACGCAGTATTTT. This encodes CASSQDSADTQYF. V and J are TRBV4-3 and TRBJ2-3; D ambiguous. The CDR3 covers 13 residues. Germline V gene lookup returns CDR1 LGHNA and CDR2 YSLEER. V lost 0 bases and J 6 bases, leaving 7 bases between the germline ends.

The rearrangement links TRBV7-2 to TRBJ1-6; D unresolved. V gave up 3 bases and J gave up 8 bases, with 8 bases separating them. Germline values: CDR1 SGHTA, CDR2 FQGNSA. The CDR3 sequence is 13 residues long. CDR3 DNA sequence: TGTGCCAGCAGCTTCAGTGGGGATTCACCCCTCCACTTT. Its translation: CASSFSGDSPLHF.

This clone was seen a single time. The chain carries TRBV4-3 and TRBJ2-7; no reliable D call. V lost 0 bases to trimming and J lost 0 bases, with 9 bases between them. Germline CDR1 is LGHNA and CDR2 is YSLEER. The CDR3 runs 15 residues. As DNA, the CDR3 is TGCGCCAGCAGCCAAGATCACAGCGTCTCCTACGAGCAGTACTTC. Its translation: CASSQDHSVSYEQYF.

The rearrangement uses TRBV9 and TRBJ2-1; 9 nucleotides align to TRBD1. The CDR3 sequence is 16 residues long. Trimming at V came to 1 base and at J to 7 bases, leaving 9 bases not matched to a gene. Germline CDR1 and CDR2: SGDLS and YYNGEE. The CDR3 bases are TGTGCCAGCAGCGTACTGGACAGGGGTAATGGAAATGAGCAGTTCTTC. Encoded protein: CASSVLDRGNGNEQFF.

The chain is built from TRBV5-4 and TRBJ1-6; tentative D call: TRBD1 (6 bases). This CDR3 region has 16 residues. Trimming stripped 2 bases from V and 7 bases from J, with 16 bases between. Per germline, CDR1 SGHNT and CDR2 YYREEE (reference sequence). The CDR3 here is CASSFTQGRLNSPLHF. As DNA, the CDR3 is TGTGCCAGCAGCTTTACCCAGGGGAGGTTAAATTCACCCCTCCACTTT.

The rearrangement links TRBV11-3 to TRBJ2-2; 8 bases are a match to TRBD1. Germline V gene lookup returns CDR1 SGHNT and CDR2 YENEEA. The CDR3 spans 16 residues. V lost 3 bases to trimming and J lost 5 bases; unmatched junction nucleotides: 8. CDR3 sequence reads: CASSFTGTGGTGELFF. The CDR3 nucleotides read TGTGCCAGCAGCTTTACTGGGACAGGCGGGACCGGGGAGCTGTTTTTT.

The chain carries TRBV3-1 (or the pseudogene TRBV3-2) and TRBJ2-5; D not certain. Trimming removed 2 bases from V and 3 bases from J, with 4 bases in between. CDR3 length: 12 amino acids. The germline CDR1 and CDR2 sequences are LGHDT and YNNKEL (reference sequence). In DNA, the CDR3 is TGTGCCAGCAGCCAACTAGAAGAGACCCAGTACTTC. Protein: CASSQLEETQYF.

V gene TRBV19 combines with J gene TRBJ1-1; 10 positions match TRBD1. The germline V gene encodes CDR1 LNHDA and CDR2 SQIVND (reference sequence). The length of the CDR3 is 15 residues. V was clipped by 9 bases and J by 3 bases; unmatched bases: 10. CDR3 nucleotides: TGTGCCAGCGGGACAGGGGTCCGGGGGTACACTGAAGCTTTCTTT. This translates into CASGTGVRGYTEAFF.

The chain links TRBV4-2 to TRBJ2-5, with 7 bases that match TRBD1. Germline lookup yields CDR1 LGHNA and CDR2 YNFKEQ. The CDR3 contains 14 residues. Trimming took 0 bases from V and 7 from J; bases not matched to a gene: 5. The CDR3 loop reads CASSQEGGPRTQYF. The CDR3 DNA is TGTGCCAGCAGCCAAGAAGGGGGCCCCCGGACCCAGTACTTC.

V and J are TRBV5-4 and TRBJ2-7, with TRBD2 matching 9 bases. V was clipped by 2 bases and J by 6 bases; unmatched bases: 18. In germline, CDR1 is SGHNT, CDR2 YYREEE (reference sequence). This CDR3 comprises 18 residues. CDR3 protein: CASSFKTSGTLFGAEQYF. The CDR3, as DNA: TGTGCCAGCAGCTTTAAGACTAGCGGAACTCTATTCGGGGCCGAGCAGTACTTC.

DNA for the CDR3: TGTGCCAGCACTGTCTCCCGGGACTCCGAGCAGTACTTC. It is translated as CASTVSRDSEQYF. This chain uses TRBV11-2 with TRBJ2-7; D may be TRBD2 (6 bases). There are 13 residues in the CDR3. Germline V gene sequence: CDR1 SGHAT, CDR2 FQNNGV. Trimming removed 7 bases at V and 6 bases at J, with 16 bases between.

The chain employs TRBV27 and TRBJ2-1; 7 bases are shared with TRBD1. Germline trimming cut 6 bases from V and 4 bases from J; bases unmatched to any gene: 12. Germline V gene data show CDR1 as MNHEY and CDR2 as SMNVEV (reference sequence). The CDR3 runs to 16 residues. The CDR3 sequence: CASSSQGTQGYNEQFF. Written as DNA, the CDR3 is TGTGCCAGCAGCTCACAGGGGACCCAAGGGTACAATGAGCAGTTCTTC.

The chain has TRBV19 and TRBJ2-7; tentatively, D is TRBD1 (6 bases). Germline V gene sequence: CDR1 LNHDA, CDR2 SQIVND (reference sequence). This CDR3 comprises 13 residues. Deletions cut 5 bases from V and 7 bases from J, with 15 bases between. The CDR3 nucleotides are TGTGCCAGTAGTGCAGGGGCTTCTGGAGAGCAGTACTTC. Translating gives CASSAGASGEQYF.

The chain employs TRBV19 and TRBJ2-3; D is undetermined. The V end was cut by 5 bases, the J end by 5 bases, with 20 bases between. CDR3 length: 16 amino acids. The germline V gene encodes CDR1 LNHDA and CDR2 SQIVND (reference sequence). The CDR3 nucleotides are TGTGCCAGTAGTCCGGAGTCGGAGTTGCATGGAGATACGCAGTATTTT. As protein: CASSPESELHGDTQYF.

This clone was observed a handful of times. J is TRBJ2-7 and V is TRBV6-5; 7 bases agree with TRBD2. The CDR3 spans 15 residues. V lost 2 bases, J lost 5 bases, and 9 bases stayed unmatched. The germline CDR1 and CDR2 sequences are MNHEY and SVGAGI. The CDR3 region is CASSYLGTTHHEQYF. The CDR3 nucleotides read TGTGCCAGCAGTTACCTCGGGACTACCCACCACGAGCAGTACTTC.

The chain's CDR3 is CASRDSDRGSHEQYF. As DNA, the CDR3 is TGTGCCAGCAGGGATTCGGACAGGGGGTCCCACGAGCAGTACTTC. The chain carries TRBV6-5 and TRBJ2-7; 10 nucleotides align to TRBD1. V was pared by 6 bases and J by 5 bases, with 10 bases of the junction left unmatched. The CDR3 extends over 15 amino acids. Germline CDR1 is MNHEY and CDR2 is SVGAGI.

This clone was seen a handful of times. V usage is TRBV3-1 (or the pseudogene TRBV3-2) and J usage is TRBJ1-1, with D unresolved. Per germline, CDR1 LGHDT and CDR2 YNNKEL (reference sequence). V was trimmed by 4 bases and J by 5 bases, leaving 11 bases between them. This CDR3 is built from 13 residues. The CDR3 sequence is CASSLISGTEAFF. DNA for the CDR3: TGTGCCAGCAGCCTTATATCTGGGACTGAAGCTTTCTTT.

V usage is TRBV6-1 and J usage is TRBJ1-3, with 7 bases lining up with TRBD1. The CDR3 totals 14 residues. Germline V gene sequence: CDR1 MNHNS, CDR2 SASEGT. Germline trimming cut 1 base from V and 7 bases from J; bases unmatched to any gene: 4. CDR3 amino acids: CASSEVGTVNTIYF. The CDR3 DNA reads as TGTGCCAGCAGTGAAGTCGGGACAGTCAACACCATATATTTT.

CDR3 loop: CASSIPSGSSYNEQFF. CDR3 in DNA: TGCGCCAGCAGCATCCCTAGCGGGAGTTCCTACAATGAGCAGTTCTTC. The chain links TRBV5-1 to TRBJ2-1, with TRBD2 identical over 10 bases. The CDR3 extends over 16 amino acids. V shed 4 bases, J shed 1 base, and the junction held 5 bases outside the gene matches. Germline-derived CDR1 and CDR2 are SGHRS and YFSETQ.

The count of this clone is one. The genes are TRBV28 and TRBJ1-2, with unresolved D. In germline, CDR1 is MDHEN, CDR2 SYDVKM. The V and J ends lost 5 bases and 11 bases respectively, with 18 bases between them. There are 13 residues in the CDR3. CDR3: CASSPHSTGWYTF. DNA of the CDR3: TGTGCCAGCAGTCCGCATTCCACCGGGTGGTACACCTTC.

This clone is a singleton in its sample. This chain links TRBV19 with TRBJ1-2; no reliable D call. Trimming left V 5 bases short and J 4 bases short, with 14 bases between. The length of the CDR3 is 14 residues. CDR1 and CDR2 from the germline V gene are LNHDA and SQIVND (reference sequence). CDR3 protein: CASSHLGSSYGYTF. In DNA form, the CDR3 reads TGTGCCAGTAGTCATCTAGGGTCTAGCTATGGCTACACCTTC.